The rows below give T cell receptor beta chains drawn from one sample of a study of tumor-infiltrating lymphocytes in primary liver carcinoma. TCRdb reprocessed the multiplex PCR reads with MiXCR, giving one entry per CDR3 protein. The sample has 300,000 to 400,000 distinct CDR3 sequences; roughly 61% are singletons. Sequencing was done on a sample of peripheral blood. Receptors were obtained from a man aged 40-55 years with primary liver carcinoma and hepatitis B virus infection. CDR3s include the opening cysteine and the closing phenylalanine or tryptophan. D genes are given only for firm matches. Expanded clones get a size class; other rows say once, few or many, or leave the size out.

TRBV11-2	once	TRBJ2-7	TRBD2	CANSTTSGGGYEQYF	TGTGCCAACAGCACCACCAGCGGGGGAGGGTACGAGCAGTACTTC
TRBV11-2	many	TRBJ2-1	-	CASSLGRGDEGEQFF	TGTGCCAGCAGCTTAGGGAGAGGGGACGAGGGTGAGCAGTTCTTC
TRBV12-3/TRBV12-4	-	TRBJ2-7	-	CASRSQVYEGYF	TGTGCCAGCAGGTCACAGGTCTACGAGGGGTACTTC
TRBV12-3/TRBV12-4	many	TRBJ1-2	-	CASSWEENYGYTF	TGTGCCAGCAGTTGGGAGGAGAACTATGGCTACACCTTC
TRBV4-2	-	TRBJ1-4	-	CANSRGEDHEKLFF	TGTGCCAACAGCCGGGGAGAGGATCACGAAAAACTGTTTTTT
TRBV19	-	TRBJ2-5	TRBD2	CASSIQLAGGQETQYF	TGTGCCAGTAGTATCCAACTAGCGGGAGGGCAAGAGACCCAGTACTTC
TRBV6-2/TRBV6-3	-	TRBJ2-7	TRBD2	CVSSGGLAGVYDQYF	TGTGTCAGCAGTGGGGGACTAGCGGGGGTCTACGATCAGTACTTC
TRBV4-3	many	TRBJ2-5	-	CASSQDKASSETQYF	TGCGCCAGCAGCCAAGATAAGGCTAGCTCGGAGACCCAGTACTTC
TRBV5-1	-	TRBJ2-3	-	CGSSSGYTDTQYF	TGCGGCAGCAGCTCGGGGTACACAGATACGCAGTATTTT
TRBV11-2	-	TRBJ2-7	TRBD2	CASSEGLAPAFDELYF	TGTGCCAGCAGCGAGGGACTAGCGCCCGCCTTTGACGAGTTGTACTTC
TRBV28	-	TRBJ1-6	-	CASSLRKRQKDSPLHF	TGTGCCAGCAGTCTGAGGAAAAGACAGAAGGATTCACCCCTCCACTTT
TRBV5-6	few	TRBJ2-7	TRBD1	CASSYILRDRGYEQYF	TGTGCCAGCAGCTATATACTCCGGGACAGGGGTTACGAGCAGTACTTC
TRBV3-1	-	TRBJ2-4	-	CASSQARGQNIQYF	TGTGCCAGCAGCCAAGCCCGGGGCCAAAACATTCAGTACTTC
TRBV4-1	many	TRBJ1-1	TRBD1	CASRRTGGSTEAFF	TGCGCCAGCAGACGGACAGGGGGGAGCACTGAAGCTTTCTTT
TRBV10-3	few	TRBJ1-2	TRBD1	CATGTATDYGYTF	TGTGCCACGGGGACAGCGACGGACTATGGCTACACCTTC
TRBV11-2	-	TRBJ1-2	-	CASGPEVNCGYTF	TGTGCCAGTGGCCCGGAGGTTAACTGTGGCTACACCTTC
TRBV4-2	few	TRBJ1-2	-	CASSQAFREEYGYTF	TGTGCCAGCAGCCAGGCCTTCCGGGAGGAATATGGCTACACCTTC
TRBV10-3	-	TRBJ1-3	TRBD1	CAISEPTGAGNTIYF	TGTGCCATCAGTGAGCCAACAGGGGCAGGAAACACCATATACTTC
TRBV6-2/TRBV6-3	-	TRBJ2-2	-	CAARGGRAGSCFF	-
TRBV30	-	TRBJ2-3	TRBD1	CARRDRRKDTQYF	TGTGCCCGGAGGGACAGGAGGAAGGATACGCAGTATTTT